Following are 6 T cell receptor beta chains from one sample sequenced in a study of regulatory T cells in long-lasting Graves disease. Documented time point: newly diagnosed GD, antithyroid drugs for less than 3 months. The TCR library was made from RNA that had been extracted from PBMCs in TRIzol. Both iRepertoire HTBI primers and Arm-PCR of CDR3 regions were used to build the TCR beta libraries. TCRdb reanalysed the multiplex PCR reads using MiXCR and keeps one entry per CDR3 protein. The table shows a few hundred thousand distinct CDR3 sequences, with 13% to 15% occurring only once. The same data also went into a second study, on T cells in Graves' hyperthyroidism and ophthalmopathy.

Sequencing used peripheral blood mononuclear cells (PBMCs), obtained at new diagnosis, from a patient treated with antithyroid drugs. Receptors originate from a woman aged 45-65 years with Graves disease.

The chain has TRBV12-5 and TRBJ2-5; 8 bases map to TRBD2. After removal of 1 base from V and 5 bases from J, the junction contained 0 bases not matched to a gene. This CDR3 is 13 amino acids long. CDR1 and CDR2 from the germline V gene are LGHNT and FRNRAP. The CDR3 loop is CASGLGLAETQYF. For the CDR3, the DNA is TGTGCTAGTGGTTTGGGACTAGCGGAGACCCAGTACTTC.

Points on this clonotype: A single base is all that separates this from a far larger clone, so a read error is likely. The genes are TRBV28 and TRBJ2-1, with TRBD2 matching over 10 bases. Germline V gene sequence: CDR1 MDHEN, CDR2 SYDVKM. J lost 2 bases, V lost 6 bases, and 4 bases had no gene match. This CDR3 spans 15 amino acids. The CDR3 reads CASSQAGGPYNEQFF. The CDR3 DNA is TGTGCCAGCAGCCAAGCGGGAGGGCCCTACAATGAGCAGTTCTTC.

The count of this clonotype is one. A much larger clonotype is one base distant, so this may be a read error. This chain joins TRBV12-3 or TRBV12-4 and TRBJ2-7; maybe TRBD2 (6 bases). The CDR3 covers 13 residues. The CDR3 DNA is TGTGTCAGCAGTTTTTCTGCGGGGCGAGAGCAGTACTTC. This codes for CVSSFSAGREQYF.

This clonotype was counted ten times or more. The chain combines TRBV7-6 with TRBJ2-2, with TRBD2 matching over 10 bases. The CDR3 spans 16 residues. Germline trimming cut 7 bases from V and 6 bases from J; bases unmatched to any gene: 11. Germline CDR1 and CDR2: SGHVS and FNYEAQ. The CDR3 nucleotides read TGTGCCAGCACCCAACCGCTAGCGGGAGTTTCCGGGGAGCTGTTTTTT. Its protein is CASTQPLAGVSGELFF.

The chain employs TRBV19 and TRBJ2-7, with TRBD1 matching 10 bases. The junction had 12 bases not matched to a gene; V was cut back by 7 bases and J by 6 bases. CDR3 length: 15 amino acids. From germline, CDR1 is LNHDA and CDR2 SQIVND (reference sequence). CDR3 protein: CASTPPSGTGAEQYF. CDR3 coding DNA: TGTGCCAGTACCCCTCCCTCGGGGACAGGGGCCGAGCAGTACTTC.

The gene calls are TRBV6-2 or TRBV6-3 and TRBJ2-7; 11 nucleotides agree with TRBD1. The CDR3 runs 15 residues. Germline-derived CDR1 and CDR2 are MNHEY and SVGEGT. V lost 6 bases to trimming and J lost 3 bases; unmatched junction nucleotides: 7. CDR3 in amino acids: CASRDTGTGGYEQYF. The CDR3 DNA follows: TGTGCCAGCAGAGATACCGGGACAGGGGGCTACGAGCAGTACTTC.